This T cell receptor (beta chain) stems from a study of cytomegalovirus exposure and HLA in healthy donors. The CDR3 contains 16 residues. V shed 3 bases, J shed 0 bases, and the junction held 4 bases outside the gene matches. Germline V gene data show CDR1 as KGHSH and CDR2 as LQKENI. The PCR was carried out with 60 Vbeta primers and 13 Jbeta primers. In the study's own analysis: In a later analysis, the count reached some 73 million unique TCR beta chains, with roughly 12 million shared. Sequencing used immunoSEQ multiplex PCR; TCRdb keeps in-frame clones, though not all of them. V and J calls and clone size follow that table, whereas D and trimming were derived from the DNA. The data hold about 89,000 clones, with roughly 80% observed a single time.

Sequencing input: PBMCs. The chain combines TRBV18 with TRBJ2-1; 8 positions match TRBD2. This TCR was recovered from a male donor in good health and CMV-seronegative. CDR3 loop: CASSPYLAGSYNEQFF. As DNA, the CDR3 is TGTGCCAGCTCACCGTATCTAGCGGGCTCCTACAATGAGCAGTTCTTC.